This T cell receptor beta chain was recorded in a study of T-cell reconstitution after alpha-beta-depleted transplantation in children. The study's findings and limits: Reportedly, only several hundred clones from non-depleted graft cells drove alpha-beta T-cell counts at about two months.

This CDR3 has 15 residues. V was trimmed by 5 bases and J by 4 bases, leaving 15 bases between them. Germline CDR1 and CDR2: LNHDA and SQIVND (reference sequence). Preparation of the TCRbeta library was carried out with unique molecular identifiers. TCRdb redid the calling of the PCR reads with MiXCR, one entry per CDR3 protein. There are around 100,000 distinct CDR3 sequences in the sample; approximately 6% occur only once, and approximately 6.6% lies in the top ten. This clonotype was seen repeatedly, ten times or more. Its antigen is currently unknown. This specimen was PBMCs, mostly from graft donor cells, taken 60 days after TCRalphabeta/CD19-depleted stem cell transplant. The chain employs TRBV19 and TRBJ2-1; tentative D call: TRBD1 (5 bases). The origin of this receptor is a female patient aged 2-9 years who had a stem cell transplant for Fanconi anemia, so the T cells may come from the graft donor. The CDR3 DNA is TGTGCCAGTAGTGCCTCAGGGTTCAAGTACAATGAGCAGTTCTTC. Protein product: CASSASGFKYNEQFF.